The next 10 T cell receptor beta chains were all read from a single sample in a study of cytomegalovirus exposure and HLA in healthy donors (dated by TCRdb to about 2017). Library method: the immunoSEQ multiplex PCR assay. For the multiplex PCR, a mixture combining 60 forward primers for TCR Vbeta segments and 13 reverse primers for TCR Jbeta segments was used. Sourced from immuneACCESS, this table was stored by TCRdb with only in-frame sequences that have V and J called. A share of the clones is absent; for the studies checked, an unresolved V gene accounts for under half, and the remainder has no known explanation. This sample holds about 200,000 clones; 60% to 80% were observed only once. Of the sample, about 1.8% is held by the ten largest clones. The sample taken for sequencing was PBMCs. All receptors come from a man aged 18 to 35 in good health and CMV-seronegative.

The chain recombines TRBV29-1 with TRBJ2-7; TRBD1 agrees at 7 bases. V shed 7 bases, J shed 5 bases, and the junction held 8 bases outside the gene matches. Germline V gene sequence: CDR1 SQVTM, CDR2 ANQGSEA. This CDR3 is 12 amino acids long. The CDR3 protein is CSAIQGKHEQYF. As DNA, the CDR3 is TGCAGCGCTATACAGGGGAAGCACGAGCAGTACTTC.

V usage is TRBV13 and J usage is TRBJ2-5, with TRBD1 matching over 10 bases. CDR3 size: 16 residues. V shed 4 bases and J 3 bases; nucleotides not matched to a gene: 8. Germline CDR1 and CDR2: PRHDT and FYEKMQ (reference sequence). DNA for the CDR3: TGTGCCAGCAGCTCGACAGGGGGCGCCGTTGAAGAGACCCAGTACTTC. Amino acid sequence: CASSSTGGAVEETQYF.

The chain joins TRBV28 to TRBJ2-7; TRBD1 matches at 12 bases. The CDR3 is 17 residues long. CDR1 and CDR2 from the germline V gene are MDHEN and SYDVKM. J lost 4 bases, V lost 5 bases, and 12 bases had no gene match. CDR3 protein: CASSPTPGQGASYEQYF. The DNA for the CDR3 is TGTGCCAGCAGTCCCACGCCGGGACAGGGGGCATCGTACGAGCAGTACTTC.

The rearrangement joins TRBV11-1 to TRBJ2-7; weak D call: TRBD1 (6 bases). Trimming left V 3 bases short and J 2 bases short, with 14 bases between. The V gene's germline CDR1 is SGHAT and CDR2 FQDESV (reference sequence). The CDR3 has 15 residues. The CDR3 nucleotides read TGTGCCAGCAGCTTTAGGTTCAGGGGTCCCTACGAGCAGTACTTC. Protein sequence: CASSFRFRGPYEQYF.

The CDR3 DNA reads as TGTGCCAGCAGTTACTCGACAGGGCCACCCCACTATGGCTACACCTTC. Encoded protein: CASSYSTGPPHYGYTF. The rearrangement uses TRBV6-5 and TRBJ1-2, with 7 bases identical to TRBD1. The CDR3 covers 16 residues. Trimming cost V 0 bases and J 3 bases; bases outside gene matches: 7. Germline lookup yields CDR1 MNHEY and CDR2 SVGAGI.

This chain joins TRBV5-6 and TRBJ2-5; D may be TRBD2 (6 bases). The ends were cut back, 5 bases at V and 5 bases at J, with 19 bases in the middle. Germline CDR1 SGHDT, CDR2 YYEEEE. The CDR3 length is 15 residues. The CDR3 nucleotides are TGTGCCAGCAGAACCGAGTGGAGGGGCGAGGAGACCCAGTACTTC. Its protein product is CASRTEWRGEETQYF.

The chain links TRBV28 to TRBJ2-1, with D unresolved. The CDR3 loop spans 15 amino acids. V gave up 4 bases and J gave up 5 bases, with 15 bases separating them. The V gene's germline CDR1 is MDHEN and CDR2 SYDVKM. The DNA of the CDR3 is TGTGCCAGCAGTTCACCGTCGGGTACCAACAATGAGCAGTTCTTC. Translated, it gives CASSSPSGTNNEQFF.

The chain uses TRBV7-8 and TRBJ2-7; D is perhaps TRBD2 (5 bases). Trimming pared 8 bases from V and 0 bases from J, leaving 14 bases between. CDR3 length equals 14 residues. CDR1 SGHVS and CDR2 FQNEAQ come from the germline V gene. The CDR3 coding sequence is TGTGCCAGCTCCCGGCAGCGGTACTCCTACGAGCAGTACTTC. As protein: CASSRQRYSYEQYF.

This clone was counted a single time. The rearrangement joins TRBV7-2 to TRBJ2-2, with 8 bases lining up with TRBD2. The CDR3 extends over 15 amino acids. CDR1 and CDR2 from the germline V gene are SGHTA and FQGNSA. Trimming took 3 bases from V and 6 from J; bases not matched to a gene: 6. CDR3 region: CASSFWSGGPGELFF. The CDR3 DNA is TGTGCCAGCAGCTTTTGGTCGGGGGGGCCCGGGGAGCTGTTTTTT.

The J gene is TRBJ2-2, the V gene TRBV25-1, with TRBD1 matching 10 bases. With V trimmed by 6 bases and J by 6 bases, 10 bases remained unmatched. The germline gives CDR1 MGHDK, CDR2 SYGVNS. This CDR3 is built from 16 residues. The CDR3 sequence: CASSRGTGEGSGELFF. CDR3 nucleotides: TGTGCCAGCAGCCGTGGGACAGGGGAGGGGTCCGGGGAGCTGTTTTTT. The variable domain in full, with the rest retrieved from reference TRBV25-1 and TRBJ2-2, is EADIYQTPRYLVIGTGKKITLECSQTMGHDKMYWYQQDPGMELHLIHYSYGVNSTEKGDLSSESTVSRIRTEHFPLTLESARPSHTSQYLCASSRGTGEGSGELFFGEGSRLTVL.